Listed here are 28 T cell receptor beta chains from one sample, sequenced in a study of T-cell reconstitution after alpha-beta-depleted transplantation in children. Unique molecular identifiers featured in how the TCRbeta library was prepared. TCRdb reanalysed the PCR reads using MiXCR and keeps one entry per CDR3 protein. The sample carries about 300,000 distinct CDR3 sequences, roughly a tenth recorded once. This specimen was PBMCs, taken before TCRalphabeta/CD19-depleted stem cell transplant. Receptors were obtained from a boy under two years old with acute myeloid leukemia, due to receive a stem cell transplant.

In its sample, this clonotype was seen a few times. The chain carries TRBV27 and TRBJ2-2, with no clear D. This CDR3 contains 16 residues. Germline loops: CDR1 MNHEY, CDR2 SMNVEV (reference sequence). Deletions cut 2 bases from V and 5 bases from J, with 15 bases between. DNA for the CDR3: TGTGCCAGCAGTTTAGGAGTCTCTCGTCGTACCGGGGAGCTGTTTTTT. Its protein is CASSLGVSRRTGELFF.

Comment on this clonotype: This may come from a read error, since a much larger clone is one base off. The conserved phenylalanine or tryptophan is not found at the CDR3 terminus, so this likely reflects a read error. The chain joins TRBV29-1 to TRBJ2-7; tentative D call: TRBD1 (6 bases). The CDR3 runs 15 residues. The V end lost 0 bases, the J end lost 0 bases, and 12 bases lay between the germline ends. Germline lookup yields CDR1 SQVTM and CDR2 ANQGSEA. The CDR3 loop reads CSVEDLAGASYEQYY. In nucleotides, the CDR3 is TGCAGCGTTGAAGATCTCGCAGGGGCCTCCTACGAGCAGTACTAC.

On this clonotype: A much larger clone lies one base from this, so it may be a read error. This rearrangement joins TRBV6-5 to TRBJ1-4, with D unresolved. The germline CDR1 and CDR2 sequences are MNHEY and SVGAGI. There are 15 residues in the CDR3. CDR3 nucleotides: TGTGACAGCAGTTACGCGGCAGCAACTAATGAAAAACTGTTTTTT. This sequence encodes CDSSYAAATNEKLFF.

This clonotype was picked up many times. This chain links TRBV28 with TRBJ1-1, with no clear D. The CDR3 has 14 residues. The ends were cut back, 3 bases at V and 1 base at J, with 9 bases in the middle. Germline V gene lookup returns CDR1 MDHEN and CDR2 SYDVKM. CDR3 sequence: CASSLRGRNTEAFF. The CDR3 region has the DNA TGTGCCAGCAGTTTGAGAGGGAGGAACACTGAAGCTTTCTTT.

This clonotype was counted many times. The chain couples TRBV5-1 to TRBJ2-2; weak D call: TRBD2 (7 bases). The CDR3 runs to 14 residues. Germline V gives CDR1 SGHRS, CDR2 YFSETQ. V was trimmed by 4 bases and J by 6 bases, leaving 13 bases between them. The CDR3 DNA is TGCGCCAGCAGCCCCCGGGGGGCGGCCGGGGAGCTGTTTTTT. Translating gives CASSPRGAAGELFF.

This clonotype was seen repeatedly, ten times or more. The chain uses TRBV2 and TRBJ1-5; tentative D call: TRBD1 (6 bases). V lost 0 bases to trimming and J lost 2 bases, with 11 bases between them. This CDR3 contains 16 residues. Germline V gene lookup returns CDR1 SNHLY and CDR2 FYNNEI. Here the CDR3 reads CASSEAPAGGNQPQHF. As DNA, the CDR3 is TGTGCCAGCAGTGAAGCGCCGGCAGGGGGCAATCAGCCCCAGCATTTT.

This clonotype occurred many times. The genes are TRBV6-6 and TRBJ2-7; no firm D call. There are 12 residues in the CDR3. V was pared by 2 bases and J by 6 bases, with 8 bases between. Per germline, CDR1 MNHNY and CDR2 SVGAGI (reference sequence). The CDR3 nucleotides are TGTGCCAGCAGTTACAGACGAGGCGAGCAGTACTTC. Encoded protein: CASSYRRGEQYF.

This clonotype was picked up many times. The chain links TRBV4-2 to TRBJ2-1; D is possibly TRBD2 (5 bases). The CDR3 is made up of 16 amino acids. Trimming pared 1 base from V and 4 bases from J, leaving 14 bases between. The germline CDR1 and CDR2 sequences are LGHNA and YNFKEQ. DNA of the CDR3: TGTGCCAGCAGCCAAGGGTCGCTAGCCATATACAATGAGCAGTTCTTC. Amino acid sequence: CASSQGSLAIYNEQFF.

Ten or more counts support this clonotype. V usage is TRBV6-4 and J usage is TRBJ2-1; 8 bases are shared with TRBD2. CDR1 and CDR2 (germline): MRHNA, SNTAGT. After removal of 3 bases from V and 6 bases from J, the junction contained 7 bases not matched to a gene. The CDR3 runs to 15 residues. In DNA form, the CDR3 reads TGTGCCAGCAGTGAGGACCGCGGGGGGACCAATGAGCAGTTCTTC. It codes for CASSEDRGGTNEQFF.

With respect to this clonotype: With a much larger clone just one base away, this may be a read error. For the CDR3, the DNA is TGCGCCAGCAGCCAAGATCTGGCGGTAGCGAACGAGCAGTACTTC. Translated, it gives CASSQDLAVANEQYF. V is TRBV4-3 and J is TRBJ2-7, with D perhaps matching TRBD2 (5 bases). Germline CDR1 LGHNA, CDR2 YSLEER. V was trimmed by 0 bases and J by 5 bases, leaving 14 bases between them. CDR3 length: 15 residues.

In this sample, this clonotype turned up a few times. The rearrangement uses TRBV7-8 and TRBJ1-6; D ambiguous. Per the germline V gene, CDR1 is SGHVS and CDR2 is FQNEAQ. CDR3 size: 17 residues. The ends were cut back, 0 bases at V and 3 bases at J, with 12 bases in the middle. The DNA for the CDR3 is TGTGCCAGCAGCTTAGCGCTAGAACAGAGCTATAATTCACCCCTCCACTTT. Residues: CASSLALEQSYNSPLHF.

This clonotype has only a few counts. In DNA, the CDR3 is TGCAGTGCTCGCCTAGCGGGAGGTCACCAAGAGACCCAGTACTTC. Translated, it gives CSARLAGGHQETQYF. J is TRBJ2-5 and V is TRBV20-1, with 11 bases fitting TRBD2. The V gene's germline CDR1 is DFQATT and CDR2 SNEGSKA (reference sequence). Trimming at V came to 5 bases and at J to 0 bases, leaving 5 bases not matched to a gene. This CDR3 spans 15 amino acids.

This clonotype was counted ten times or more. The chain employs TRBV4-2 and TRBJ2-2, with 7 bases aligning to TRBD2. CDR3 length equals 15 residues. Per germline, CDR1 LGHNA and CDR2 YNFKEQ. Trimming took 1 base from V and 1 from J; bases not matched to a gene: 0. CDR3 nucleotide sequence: TGTGCCAGCAGCCAAGCGGGGGGGAACACCGGGGAGCTGTTTTTT. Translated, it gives CASSQAGGNTGELFF.

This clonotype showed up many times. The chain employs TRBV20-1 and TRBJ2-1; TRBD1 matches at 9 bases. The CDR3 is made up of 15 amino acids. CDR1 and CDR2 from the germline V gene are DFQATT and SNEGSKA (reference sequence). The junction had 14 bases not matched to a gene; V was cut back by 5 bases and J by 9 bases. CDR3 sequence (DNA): TGCAGTGCTTCCCCGGACAGGGGCATGTCGGGTGAGCAGTTCTTC. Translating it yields CSASPDRGMSGEQFF.

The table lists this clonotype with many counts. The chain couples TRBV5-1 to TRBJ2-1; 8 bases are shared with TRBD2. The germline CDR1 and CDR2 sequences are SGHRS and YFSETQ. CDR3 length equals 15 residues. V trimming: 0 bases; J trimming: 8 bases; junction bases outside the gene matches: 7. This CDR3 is CASSLGQRERDEQFF. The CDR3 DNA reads TGCGCCAGCAGCTTGGGCCAGCGGGAGAGGGATGAGCAGTTCTTC.

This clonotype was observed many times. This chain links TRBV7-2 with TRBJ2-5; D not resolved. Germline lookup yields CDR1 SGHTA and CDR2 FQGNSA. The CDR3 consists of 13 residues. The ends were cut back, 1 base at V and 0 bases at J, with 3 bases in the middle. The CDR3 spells CASSLVNQETQYF. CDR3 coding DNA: TGTGCCAGCAGCTTAGTAAACCAAGAGACCCAGTACTTC.

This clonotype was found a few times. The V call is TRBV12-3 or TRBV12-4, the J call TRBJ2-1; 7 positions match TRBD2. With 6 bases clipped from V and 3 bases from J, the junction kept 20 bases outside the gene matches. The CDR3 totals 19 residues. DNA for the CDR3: TGTGCCAGCAGCTGGAGGGGTAGCGGGCCCCGTGTAGGCTACAATGAGCAGTTCTTC. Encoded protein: CASSWRGSGPRVGYNEQFF.

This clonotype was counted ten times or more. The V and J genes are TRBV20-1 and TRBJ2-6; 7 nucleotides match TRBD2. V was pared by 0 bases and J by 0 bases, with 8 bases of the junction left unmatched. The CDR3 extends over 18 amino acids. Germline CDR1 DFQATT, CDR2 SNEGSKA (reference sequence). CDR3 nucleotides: TGCAGTGCTAGAGATTGGCGGGCGGGGGACTCTGGGGCCAACGTCCTGACTTTC. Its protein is CSARDWRAGDSGANVLTF.

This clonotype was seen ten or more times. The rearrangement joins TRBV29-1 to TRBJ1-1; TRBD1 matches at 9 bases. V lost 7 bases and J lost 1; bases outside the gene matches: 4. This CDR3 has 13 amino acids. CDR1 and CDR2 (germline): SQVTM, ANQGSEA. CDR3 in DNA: TGCAGCGCCTTGGACAGGGGGAACACTGAAGCTTTCTTT. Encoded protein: CSALDRGNTEAFF.

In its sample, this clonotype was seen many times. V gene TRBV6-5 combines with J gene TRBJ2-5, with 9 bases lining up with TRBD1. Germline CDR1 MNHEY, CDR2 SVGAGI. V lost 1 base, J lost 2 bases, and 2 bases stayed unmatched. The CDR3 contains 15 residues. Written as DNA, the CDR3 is TGTGCCAGCAGTTACTGGGGACAGGGTCAAGAGACCCAGTACTTC. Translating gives CASSYWGQGQETQYF.

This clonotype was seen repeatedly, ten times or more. In DNA, the CDR3 is TGTGCCAGCAGTCGCGTAGCGGCGGAAAACATTCAGTACTTC. It is translated as CASSRVAAENIQYF. This chain links TRBV6-1 with TRBJ2-4; possibly TRBD2 for D (6 bases). V was clipped by 5 bases and J by 5 bases, with 13 bases between them. The CDR3 loop spans 14 amino acids. Germline V gene data show CDR1 as MNHNS and CDR2 as SASEGT.

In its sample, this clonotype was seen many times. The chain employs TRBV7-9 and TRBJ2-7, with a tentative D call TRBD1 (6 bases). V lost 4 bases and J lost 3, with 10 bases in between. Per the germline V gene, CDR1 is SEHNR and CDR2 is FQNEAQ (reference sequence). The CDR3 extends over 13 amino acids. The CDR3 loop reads CASSSRDNYEQYF. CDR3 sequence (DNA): TGTGCCAGCAGCTCCCGGGACAACTACGAGCAGTACTTC.

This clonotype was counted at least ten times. The CDR3 DNA reads TGCGCCAGCAGCCCTGAGGACAGGGCTTACAATGAGCAGTTCTTC. It encodes CASSPEDRAYNEQFF. V is TRBV5-1 and J is TRBJ2-1; TRBD1 matches 8 bases. CDR3 length: 15 amino acids. V was clipped by 4 bases and J by 4 bases; unmatched bases: 7. CDR1 is SGHRS, CDR2 YFSETQ, per germline.

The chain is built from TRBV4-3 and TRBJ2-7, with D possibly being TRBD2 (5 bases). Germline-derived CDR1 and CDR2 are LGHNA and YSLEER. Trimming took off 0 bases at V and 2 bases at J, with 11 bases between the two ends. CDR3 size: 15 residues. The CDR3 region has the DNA TGCGCCAGCAGCCAAGAGAGGGCCCGAACCTACGAGCAGTACTTC. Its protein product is CASSQERARTYEQYF.

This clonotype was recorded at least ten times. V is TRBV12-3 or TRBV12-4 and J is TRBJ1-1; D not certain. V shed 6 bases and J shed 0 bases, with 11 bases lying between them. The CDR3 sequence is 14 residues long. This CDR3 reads CASRYAELNTEAFF. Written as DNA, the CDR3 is TGTGCCAGCAGGTATGCAGAGCTGAACACTGAAGCTTTCTTT.

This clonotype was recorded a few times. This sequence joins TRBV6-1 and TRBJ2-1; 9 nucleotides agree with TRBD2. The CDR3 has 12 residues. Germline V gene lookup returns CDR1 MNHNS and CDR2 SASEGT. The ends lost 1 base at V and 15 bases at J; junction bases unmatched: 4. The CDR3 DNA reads TGTGCCAGCAGTGAAGTGGCGGGGGGGCGGTTCTTC. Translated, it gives CASSEVAGGRFF.

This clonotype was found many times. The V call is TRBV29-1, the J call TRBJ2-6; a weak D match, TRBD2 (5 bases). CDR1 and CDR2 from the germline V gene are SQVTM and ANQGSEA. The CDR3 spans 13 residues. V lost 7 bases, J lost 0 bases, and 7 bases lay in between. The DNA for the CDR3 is TGCAGCGCGGGGATCTCTGGGGCCAACGTCCTGACTTTC. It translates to CSAGISGANVLTF. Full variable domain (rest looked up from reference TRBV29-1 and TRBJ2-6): SAVISQKPSRDICQRGTSLTIQCQVDSQVTMMFWYRQQPGQSLTLIATANQGSEATYESGFVIDKFPISRPNLTFSTLTVSNMSPEDSSIYLCSAGISGANVLTFGAGSRLTVL.

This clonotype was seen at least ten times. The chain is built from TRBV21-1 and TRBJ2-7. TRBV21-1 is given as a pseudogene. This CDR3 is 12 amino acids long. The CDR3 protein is CASSKEDYEQYF. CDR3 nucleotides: TGTGCCAGCAGCAAAGAGGACTACGAGCAGTACTTC.